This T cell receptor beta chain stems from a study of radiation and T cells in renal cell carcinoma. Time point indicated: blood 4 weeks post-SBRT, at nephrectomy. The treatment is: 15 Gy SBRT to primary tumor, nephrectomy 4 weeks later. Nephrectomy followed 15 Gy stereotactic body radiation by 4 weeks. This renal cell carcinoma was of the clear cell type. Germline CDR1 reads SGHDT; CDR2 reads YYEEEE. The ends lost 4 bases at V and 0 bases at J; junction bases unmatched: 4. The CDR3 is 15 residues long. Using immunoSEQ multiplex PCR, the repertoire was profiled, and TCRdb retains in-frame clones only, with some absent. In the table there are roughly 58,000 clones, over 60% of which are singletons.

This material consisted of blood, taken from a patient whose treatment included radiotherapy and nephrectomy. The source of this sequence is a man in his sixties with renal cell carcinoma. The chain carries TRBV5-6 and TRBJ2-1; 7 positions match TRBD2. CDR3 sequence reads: CASSEAGTSYNEQFF. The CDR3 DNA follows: TGTGCCAGCAGCGAAGCGGGAACCTCCTACAATGAGCAGTTCTTC.